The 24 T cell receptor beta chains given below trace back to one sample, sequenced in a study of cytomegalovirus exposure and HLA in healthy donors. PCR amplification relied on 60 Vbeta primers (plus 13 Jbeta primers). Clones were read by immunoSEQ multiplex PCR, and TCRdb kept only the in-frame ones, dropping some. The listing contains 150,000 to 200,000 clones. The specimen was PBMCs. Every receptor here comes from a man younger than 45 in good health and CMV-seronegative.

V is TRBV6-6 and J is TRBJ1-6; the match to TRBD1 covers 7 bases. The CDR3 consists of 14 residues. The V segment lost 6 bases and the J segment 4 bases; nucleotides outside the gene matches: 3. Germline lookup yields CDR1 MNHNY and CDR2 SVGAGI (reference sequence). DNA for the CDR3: TGTGCCAGCAGCACACAGGGGTATAATTCACCCCTCCACTTT. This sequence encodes CASSTQGYNSPLHF.

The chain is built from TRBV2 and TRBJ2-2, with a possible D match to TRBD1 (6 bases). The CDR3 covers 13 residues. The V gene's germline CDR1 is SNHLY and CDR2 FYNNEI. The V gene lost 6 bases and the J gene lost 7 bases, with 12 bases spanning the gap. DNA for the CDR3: TGTGCCAGCAGGACGGACAGTGTCGGGGAGCTGTTTTTT. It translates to CASRTDSVGELFF.

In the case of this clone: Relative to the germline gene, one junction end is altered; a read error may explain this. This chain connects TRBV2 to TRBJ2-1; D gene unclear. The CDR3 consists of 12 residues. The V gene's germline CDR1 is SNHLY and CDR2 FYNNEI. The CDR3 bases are TGTGCCAGCAGCTATTCTACTAAAGACTTGCTCTTC. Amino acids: CASSYSTKDLLF.

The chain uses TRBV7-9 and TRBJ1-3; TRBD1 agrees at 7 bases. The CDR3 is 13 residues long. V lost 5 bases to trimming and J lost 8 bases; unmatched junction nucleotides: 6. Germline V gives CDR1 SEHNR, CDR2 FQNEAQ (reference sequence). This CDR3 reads CASSDRDLDTIYF. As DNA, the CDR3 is TGTGCCAGCAGCGACAGGGATTTGGACACCATATATTTT.

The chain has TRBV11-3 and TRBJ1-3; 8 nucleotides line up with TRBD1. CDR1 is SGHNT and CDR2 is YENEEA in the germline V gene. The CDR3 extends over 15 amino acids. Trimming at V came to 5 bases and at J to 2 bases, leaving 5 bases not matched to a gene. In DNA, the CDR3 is TGTGCCAGCAGCCAAGGACAGGGAACTGGAAACACCATATATTTT. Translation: CASSQGQGTGNTIYF. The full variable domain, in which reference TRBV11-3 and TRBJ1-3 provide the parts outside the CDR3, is EAGVVQSPRYKIIEKKQPVAFWCNPISGHNTLYWYLQNLGQGPELLIRYENEEAVDDSQLPKDRFSAERLKGVDSTLKIQPAELGDSAVYLCASSQGQGTGNTIYFGEGSWLTVV.

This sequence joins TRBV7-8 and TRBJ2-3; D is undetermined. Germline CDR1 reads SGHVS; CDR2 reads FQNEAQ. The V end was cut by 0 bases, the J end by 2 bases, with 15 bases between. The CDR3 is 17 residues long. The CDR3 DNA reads TGTGCCAGCAGCTTAGCCGGAACTACACCCCTCACAGATACGCAGTATTTT. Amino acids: CASSLAGTTPLTDTQYF. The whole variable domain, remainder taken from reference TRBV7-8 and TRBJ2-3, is GAGVSQSPRYKVAKRGQDVALRCDPISGHVSLFWYQQALGQGPEFLTYFQNEAQLDKSGLPSDRFFAERPEGSVSTLKIQRTQQEDSAVYLCASSLAGTTPLTDTQYFGPGTRLTVL.

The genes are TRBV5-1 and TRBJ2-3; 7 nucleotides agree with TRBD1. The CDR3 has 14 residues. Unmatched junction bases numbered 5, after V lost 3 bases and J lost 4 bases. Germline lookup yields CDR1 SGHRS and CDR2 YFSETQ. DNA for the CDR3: TGCGCCAGCAGCTGGGGGACAGTGCCAGATACGCAGTATTTT. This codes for CASSWGTVPDTQYF.

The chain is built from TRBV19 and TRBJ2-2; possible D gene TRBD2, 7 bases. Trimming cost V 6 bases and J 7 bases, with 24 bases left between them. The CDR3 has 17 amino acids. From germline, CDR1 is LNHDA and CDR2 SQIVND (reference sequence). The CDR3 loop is CASRQGRAGYLVGELFF. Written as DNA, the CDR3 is TGTGCCAGTAGGCAGGGGAGAGCGGGATATCTAGTCGGGGAGCTGTTTTTT.

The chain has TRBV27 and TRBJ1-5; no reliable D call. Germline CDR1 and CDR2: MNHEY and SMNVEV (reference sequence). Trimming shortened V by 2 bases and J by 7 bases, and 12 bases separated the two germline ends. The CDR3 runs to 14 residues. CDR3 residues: CASSLGSSGQPQHF. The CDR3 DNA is TGTGCCAGCAGTTTAGGGTCCTCCGGGCAGCCCCAGCATTTT.

The CDR3 spells CASSPGGTNEKLFF. For the CDR3, the DNA is TGTGCCAGCAGCCCAGGGGGGACTAATGAAAAACTGTTTTTT. The genes are TRBV4-2 and TRBJ1-4, with TRBD1 matching 7 bases. Germline loops: CDR1 LGHNA, CDR2 YNFKEQ. CDR3 length equals 14 residues. The J segment lost 2 bases and the V segment lost 4 bases, leaving 1 base of the junction unmatched.

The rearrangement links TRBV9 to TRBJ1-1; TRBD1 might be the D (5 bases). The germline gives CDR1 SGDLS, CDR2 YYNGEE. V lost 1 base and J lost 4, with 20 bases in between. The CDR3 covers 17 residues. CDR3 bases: TGTGCCAGCAGCGTAAAGTCAGGTGGGGCAGGCCTCACTGAAGCTTTCTTT. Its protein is CASSVKSGGAGLTEAFF.

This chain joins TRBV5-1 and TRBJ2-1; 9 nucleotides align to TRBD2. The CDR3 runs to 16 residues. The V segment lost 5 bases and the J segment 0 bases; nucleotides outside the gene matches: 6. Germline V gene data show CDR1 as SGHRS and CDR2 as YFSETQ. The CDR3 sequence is CASSSYSGSSYNEQFF. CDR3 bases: TGCGCCAGCAGTTCTTATAGCGGGAGCTCCTACAATGAGCAGTTCTTC.

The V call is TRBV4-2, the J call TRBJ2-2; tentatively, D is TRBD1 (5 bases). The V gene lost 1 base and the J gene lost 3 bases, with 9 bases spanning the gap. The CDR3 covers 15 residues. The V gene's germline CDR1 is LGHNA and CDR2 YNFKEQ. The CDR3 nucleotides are TGTGCCAGCAGCCAAGCTCAGGGCCACACCGGGGAGCTGTTTTTT. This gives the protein CASSQAQGHTGELFF.

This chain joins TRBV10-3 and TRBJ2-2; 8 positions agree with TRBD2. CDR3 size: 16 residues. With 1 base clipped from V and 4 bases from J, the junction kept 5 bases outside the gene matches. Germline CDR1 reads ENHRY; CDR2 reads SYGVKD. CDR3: CAISELGSGSTGELFF. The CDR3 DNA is TGTGCCATCAGTGAGTTGGGGAGCGGGAGCACCGGGGAGCTGTTTTTT.

The CDR3 is CASSASASGLTSYNEQFF. For the CDR3, the DNA is TGTGCCAGCAGCGCCTCTGCGTCAGGCCTAACCTCCTACAATGAGCAGTTCTTC. This rearrangement joins TRBV25-1 to TRBJ2-1, with no clear D. Germline V gene lookup returns CDR1 MGHDK and CDR2 SYGVNS. Deletions cut 6 bases from V and 0 bases from J, with 21 bases between. This CDR3 is built from 18 residues. Variable domain in full (rest from reference TRBV25-1 and TRBJ2-1): EADIYQTPRYLVIGTGKKITLECSQTMGHDKMYWYQQDPGMELHLIHYSYGVNSTEKGDLSSESTVSRIRTEHFPLTLESARPSHTSQYLCASSASASGLTSYNEQFFGPGTRLTVL.

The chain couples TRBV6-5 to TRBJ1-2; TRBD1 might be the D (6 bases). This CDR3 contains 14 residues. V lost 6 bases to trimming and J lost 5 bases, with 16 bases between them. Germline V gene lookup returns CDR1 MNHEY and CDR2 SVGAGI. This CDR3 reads CASRPGETPYGYTF. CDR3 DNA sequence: TGTGCCAGCAGACCAGGGGAGACTCCTTATGGCTACACCTTC.

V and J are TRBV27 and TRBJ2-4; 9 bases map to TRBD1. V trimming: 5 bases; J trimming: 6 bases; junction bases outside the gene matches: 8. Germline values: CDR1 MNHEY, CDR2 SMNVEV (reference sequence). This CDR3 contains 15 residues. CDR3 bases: TGTGCCAGCAGTGAGTACAGGGGGCACGCAAACATTCAGTACTTC. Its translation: CASSEYRGHANIQYF.

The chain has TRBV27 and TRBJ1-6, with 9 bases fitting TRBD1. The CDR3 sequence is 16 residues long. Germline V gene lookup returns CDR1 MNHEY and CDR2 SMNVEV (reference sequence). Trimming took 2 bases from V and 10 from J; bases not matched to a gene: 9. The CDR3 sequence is CASSLKTWTGDSPLHF. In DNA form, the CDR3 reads TGTGCCAGCAGTTTAAAAACCTGGACAGGGGACTCACCCCTCCACTTT.

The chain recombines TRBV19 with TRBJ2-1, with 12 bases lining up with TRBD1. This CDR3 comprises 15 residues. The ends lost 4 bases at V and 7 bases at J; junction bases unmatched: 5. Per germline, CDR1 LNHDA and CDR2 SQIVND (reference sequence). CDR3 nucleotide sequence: TGTGCCAGTAGTAAGGGGACAGGGGGCGTGAATGAGCAGTTCTTC. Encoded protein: CASSKGTGGVNEQFF.

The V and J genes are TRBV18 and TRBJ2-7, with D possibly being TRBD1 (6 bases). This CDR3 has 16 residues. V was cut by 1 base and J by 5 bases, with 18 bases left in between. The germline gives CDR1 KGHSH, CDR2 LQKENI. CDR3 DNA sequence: TGTGCCAGCTCACCACAATCACAGGGAATTCTCCACGAGCAGTACTTC. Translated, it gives CASSPQSQGILHEQYF.

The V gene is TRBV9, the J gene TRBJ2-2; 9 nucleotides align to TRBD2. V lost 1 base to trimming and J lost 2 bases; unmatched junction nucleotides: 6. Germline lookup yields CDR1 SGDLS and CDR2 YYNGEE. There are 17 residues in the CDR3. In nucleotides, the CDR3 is TGTGCCAGCAGCGTATTCGGGACTAGCTTTAACACCGGGGAGCTGTTTTTT. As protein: CASSVFGTSFNTGELFF.

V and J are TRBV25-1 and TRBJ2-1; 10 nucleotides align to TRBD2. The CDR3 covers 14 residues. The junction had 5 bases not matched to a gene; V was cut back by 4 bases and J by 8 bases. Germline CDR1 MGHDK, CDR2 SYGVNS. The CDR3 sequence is CASSVSSGSYEQFF. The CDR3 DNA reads TGTGCCAGCAGTGTTTCTAGCGGGAGCTATGAGCAGTTCTTC.

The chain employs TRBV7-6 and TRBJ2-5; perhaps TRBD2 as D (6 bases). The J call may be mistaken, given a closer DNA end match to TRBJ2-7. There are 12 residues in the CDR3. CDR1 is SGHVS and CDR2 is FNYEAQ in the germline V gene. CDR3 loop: CASSPRGYEQYF. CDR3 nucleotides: TGTGCCAGCAGCCCCCGGGGGTACGAGCAGTACTTC.

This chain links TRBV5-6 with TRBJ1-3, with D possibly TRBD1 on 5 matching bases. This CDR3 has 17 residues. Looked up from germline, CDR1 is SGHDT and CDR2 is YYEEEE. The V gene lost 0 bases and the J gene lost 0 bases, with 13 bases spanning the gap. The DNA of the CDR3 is TGTGCCAGCAGCTTGGGGGCGCCGGGGGGCTCTGGAAACACCATATATTTT. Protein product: CASSLGAPGGSGNTIYF.